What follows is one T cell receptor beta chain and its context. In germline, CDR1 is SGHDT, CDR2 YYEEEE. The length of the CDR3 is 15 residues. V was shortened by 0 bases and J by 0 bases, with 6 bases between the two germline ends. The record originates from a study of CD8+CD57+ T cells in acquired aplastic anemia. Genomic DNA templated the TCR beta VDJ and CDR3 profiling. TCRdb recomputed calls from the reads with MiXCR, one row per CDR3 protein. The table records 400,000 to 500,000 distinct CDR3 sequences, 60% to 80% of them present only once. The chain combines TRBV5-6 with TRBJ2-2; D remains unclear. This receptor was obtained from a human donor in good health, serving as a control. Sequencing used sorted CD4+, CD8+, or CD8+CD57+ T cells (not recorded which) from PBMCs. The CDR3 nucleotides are TGTGCCAGCAGCTTGGGACCAGCGAACACCGGGGAGCTGTTTTTT. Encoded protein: CASSLGPANTGELFF.